The T cell receptor (beta chain) described here comes from a study of cytomegalovirus exposure and HLA in healthy donors. Study as a whole: Tens of millions of unique TCRs from HLA-typed donors were held in an early release of data. There were around 390 genotyped donors. Of these, roughly 84% fell in the genetic ancestry cluster associated with self-reported Caucasian donors.

CDR3 length equals 16 residues. Germline CDR1 and CDR2: MRHNA and SNTAGT. The V and J ends lost 0 bases and 3 bases respectively, with 9 bases between them. Use of 60 Vbeta and 13 Jbeta primers characterized the PCR. The data were produced by immunoSEQ multiplex PCR, yet TCRdb's version contains in-frame clones alone and is incomplete. The table has some 110,000 clones, about two thirds seen once. V usage is TRBV6-4 and J usage is TRBJ2-6; D is unresolved. This clonotype was obtained from a boy younger than 18 in good health and CMV-seronegative. The source material was PBMCs. CDR3 region: CASSDSGAGGANVLTF. In DNA form, the CDR3 reads TGTGCCAGCAGTGACTCGGGCGCTGGTGGGGCCAACGTCCTGACTTTC.